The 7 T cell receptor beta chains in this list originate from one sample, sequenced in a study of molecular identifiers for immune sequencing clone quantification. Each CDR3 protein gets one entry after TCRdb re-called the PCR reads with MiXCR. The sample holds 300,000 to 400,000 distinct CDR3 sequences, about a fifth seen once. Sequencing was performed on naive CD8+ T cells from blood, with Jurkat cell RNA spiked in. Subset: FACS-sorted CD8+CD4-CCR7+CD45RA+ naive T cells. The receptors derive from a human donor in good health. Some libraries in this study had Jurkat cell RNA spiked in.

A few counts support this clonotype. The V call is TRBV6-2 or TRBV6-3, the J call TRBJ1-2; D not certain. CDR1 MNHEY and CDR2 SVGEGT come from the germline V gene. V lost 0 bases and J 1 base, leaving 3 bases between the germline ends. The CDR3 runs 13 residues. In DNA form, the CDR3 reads TGTGCCAGCAGTTACTCTAATAACTATGGCTACACCTTC. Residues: CASSYSNNYGYTF.

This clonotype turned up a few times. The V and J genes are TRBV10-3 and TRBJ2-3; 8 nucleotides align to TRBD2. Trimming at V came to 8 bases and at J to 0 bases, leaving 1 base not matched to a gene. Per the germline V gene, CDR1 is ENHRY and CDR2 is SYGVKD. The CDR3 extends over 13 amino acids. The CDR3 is CAIAGGSTDTQYF. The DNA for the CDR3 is TGTGCCATCGCGGGGGGTAGCACAGATACGCAGTATTTT.

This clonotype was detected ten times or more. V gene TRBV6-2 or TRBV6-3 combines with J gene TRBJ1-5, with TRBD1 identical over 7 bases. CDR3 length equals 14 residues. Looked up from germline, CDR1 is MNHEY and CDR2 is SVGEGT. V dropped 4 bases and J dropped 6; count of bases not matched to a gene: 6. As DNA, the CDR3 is TGTGCCAGCAGTTCCACAGGGGAAGGTCAGCCCCAGCATTTT. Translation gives CASSSTGEGQPQHF.

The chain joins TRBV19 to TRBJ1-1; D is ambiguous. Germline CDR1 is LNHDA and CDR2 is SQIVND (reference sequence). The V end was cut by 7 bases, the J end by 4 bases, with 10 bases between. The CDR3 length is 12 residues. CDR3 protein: CASNWGGTEAFF. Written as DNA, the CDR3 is TGTGCCAGTAATTGGGGAGGCACTGAAGCTTTCTTT.

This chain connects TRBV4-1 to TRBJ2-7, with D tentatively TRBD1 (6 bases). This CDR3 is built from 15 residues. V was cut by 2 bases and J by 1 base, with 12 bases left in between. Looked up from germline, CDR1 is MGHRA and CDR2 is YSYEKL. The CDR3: CASSQNDDRSYEQYF. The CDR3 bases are TGCGCCAGCAGCCAAAACGATGACAGGTCCTACGAGCAGTACTTC.

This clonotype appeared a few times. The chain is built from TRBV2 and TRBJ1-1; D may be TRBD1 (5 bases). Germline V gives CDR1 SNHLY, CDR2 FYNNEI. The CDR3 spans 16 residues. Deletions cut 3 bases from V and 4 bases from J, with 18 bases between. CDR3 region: CASSDEGILLSTEAFF. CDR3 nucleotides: TGTGCCAGCAGTGATGAGGGGATCCTACTCAGCACTGAAGCTTTCTTT.

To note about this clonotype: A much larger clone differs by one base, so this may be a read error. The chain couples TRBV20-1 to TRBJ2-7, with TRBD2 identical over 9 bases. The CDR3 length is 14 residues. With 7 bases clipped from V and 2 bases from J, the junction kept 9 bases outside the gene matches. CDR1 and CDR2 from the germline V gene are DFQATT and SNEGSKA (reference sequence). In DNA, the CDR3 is TGCAGTGTTAGTCTAGCGGGACCGGCCTACGAGCAGTACTTC. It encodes CSVSLAGPAYEQYF.